What follows are 2 T cell receptor beta chains derived from one specimen sequenced in a study of T cells in localized non-small cell lung cancer. The protocol was immunoSEQ multiplex PCR, while the TCRdb copy is restricted to in-frame clones and leaves out a portion. The sample shows 10,000 to 15,000 clones, about 86% of them seen only once. Sequencing was performed on peripheral blood, taken before any cancer treatment. Receptors originate from a male donor aged 60 or over with stage III lung adenocarcinoma.

This rearrangement joins TRBV12-5 to TRBJ1-2; TRBD1 agrees at 7 bases. Trimming took 8 bases from V and 2 from J; bases not matched to a gene: 5. The CDR3 sequence is 13 residues long. Germline V gene lookup returns CDR1 LGHNT and CDR2 FRNRAP. This CDR3 reads CASTTTGNYGYTF. DNA for the CDR3: TGTGCTAGTACGACGACAGGGAACTATGGCTACACCTTC.

This sequence joins TRBV5-4 and TRBJ1-4; 7 bases are shared with TRBD1. CDR1 is SGHNT, CDR2 YYREEE, per germline (reference sequence). The length of the CDR3 is 15 residues. The V and J ends lost 3 bases and 6 bases, in that order; junction bases with no gene match: 8. The CDR3 loop is CASSSNRGLDEKLFF. The CDR3 DNA sequence: TGTGCCAGCAGCTCCAACAGGGGATTGGATGAAAAACTGTTTTTT.